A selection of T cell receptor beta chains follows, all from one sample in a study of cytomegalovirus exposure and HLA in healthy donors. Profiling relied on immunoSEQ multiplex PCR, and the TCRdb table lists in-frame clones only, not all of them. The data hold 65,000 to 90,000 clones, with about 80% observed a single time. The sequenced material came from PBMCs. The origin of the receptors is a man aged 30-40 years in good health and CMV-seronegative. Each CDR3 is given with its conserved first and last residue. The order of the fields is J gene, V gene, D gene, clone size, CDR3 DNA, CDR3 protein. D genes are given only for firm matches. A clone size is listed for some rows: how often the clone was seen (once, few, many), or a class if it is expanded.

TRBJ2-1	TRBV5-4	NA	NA	TGTGCCAGCAGCTTTATGGTATTACAGGTCAATGAGCAGTTCTTC	CASSFMVLQVNEQFF
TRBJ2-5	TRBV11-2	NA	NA	TGTGCCAGCAGCCCCCCCACAGGGAGCCTGGAGACCCAGTACTTC	CASSPPTGSLETQYF
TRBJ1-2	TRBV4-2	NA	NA	TGTGCCAGCAGCCAAGGAATAGCGGGAAACTATGGCTACACCTTC	CASSQGIAGNYGYTF
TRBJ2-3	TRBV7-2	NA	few	TGTGCCAGCAGCTTAGGGAGGGGTATTGGCACAGATACGCAGTATTTT	CASSLGRGIGTDTQYF
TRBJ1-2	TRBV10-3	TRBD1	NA	TGTGCCATCAGTCTTCGGACAGGGGCAAACTATGGCTACACCTTC	CAISLRTGANYGYTF
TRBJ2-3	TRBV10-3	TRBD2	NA	TGTGCCACCCAAGTTCGGGGGGGGGCAGGGGACACAGATACGCAGTATTTT	CATQVRGGAGDTDTQYF
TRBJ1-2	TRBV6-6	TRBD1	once	TGTGCCAGCAGTTGGACAGGGGAAGGCTACACCTTC	CASSWTGEGYTF
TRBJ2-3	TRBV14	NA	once	TGTGCCAGCAGCCAACGGGAAGATACGCAGTATTTT	CASSQREDTQYF
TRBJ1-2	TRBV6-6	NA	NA	TGTGCCACCACGACAGGATCTAACTATGGCTACACCTTC	CATTTGSNYGYTF
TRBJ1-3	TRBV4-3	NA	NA	TGCGCCAGCAGTCCGACCCAGGGATTCGGAAACACCATATATTTT	CASSPTQGFGNTIYF
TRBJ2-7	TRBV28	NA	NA	TGTGCCAGCAGTTCTTTGGCAGGGCTCACCTACGAGCAGTACTTC	CASSSLAGLTYEQYF
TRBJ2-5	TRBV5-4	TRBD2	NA	TGTGCCAGCAGCCCCTTACTAGCGGGGGCCAGCAGTACCCAGTACTTC	CASSPLLAGASSTQYF
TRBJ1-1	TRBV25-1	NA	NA	TGTGCCAGCAGCGAACTGGGCCCGAATAGGGAAGCTTTCTTT	CASSELGPNREAFF
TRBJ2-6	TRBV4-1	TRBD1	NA	TGCGCCAGCAGCCCCGGACAGGGAGTAGCTGGGGCCAACGTCCTGACTTTC	CASSPGQGVAGANVLTF
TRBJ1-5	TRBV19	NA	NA	TGTGCCAGTAGTGCCAGGTCTGGGGGCCTATATAGCAATCAGCCCCAGCATTTT	CASSARSGGLYSNQPQHF
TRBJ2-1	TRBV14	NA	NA	TGTGCCAGCAGCCAAGTGAACAGGGTCAATGAGCAGTTCTTC	CASSQVNRVNEQFF
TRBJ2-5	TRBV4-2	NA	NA	TGTGCCAGCAGCCAAGATAGGCGGGTGAGTCTCGCGGTACAAGAGACCCAGTACTTC	CASSQDRRVSLAVQETQYF
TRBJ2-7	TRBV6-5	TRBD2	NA	TGTGCCAGCAGTCTGAGCGGGGGGTTCCCCTACGAGCAGTACTTC	CASSLSGGFPYEQYF
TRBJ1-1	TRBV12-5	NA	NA	TGTGCTAGTGGTTTGGGGGGCCTGTCTGAAGCTTTCTTT	CASGLGGLSEAFF
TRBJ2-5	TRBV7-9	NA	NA	TGTGCCAGCAGCTTAGTGGGGACACAAGAGACCCAGTACTTC	CASSLVGTQETQYF
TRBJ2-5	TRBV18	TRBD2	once	TGTGCCAGCTCACCAGCTGGAGCGGGAGTTGCGGAGACCCAGTACTTC	CASSPAGAGVAETQYF
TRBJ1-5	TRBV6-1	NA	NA	TGTGCCAGCAGTTTAGACAGGCCGGATCAGCCCCAGCATTTT	CASSLDRPDQPQHF
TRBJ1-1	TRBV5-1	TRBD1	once	TGCGCCAGCAGCTTGGGACAGGGCTCGTTCGCTGAAGCTTTCTTT	CASSLGQGSFAEAFF
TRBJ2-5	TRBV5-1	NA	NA	TGCGCCAGCAGCCCGAGGGGGGGGCACGAGACCCAGTACTTC	CASSPRGGHETQYF
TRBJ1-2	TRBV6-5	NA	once	TGTGCCAGCAGCTCAAATCAGGGGTTACGCTATGGCTACACCTTC	CASSSNQGLRYGYTF
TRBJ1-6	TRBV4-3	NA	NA	TGCGCCAGCAGCCAAGTTCCACAGGGCTCCATGAATTCACCCCTCCACTTT	CASSQVPQGSMNSPLHF
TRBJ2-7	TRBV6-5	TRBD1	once	TGTGCCAGCAGTCGGACAGGCGTTACCTACGAGCAGTACTTC	CASSRTGVTYEQYF
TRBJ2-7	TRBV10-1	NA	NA	TGCGCCAGCAGTGGAGCGGGTGCGAATTCCTACGAGCAGTACTTC	CASSGAGANSYEQYF
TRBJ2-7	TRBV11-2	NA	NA	TGTGCCAGCAGCTTAGATAGGGGGGGTCCCGGCGAGCCCGAGCAGTACTTC	CASSLDRGGPGEPEQYF
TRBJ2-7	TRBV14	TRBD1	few	TGTGCCAGCAGCCGGGACAGGGTGAGGTACGAGCAGTACTTC	CASSRDRVRYEQYF
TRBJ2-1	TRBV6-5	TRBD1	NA	TGTGCCAGCAGCCGAGGACAGGGGGCCTACAATGAGCAGTTCTTC	CASSRGQGAYNEQFF
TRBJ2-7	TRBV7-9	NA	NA	TGTGCCAGCAGCCCCGGAGGGTACGAGCAGTACTTC	CASSPGGYEQYF
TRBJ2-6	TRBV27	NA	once	TGTGCCAGCAGTTGGGCGGGGTCTGGGGCCAACGTCCTGACTTTC	CASSWAGSGANVLTF
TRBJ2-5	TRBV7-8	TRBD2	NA	TGTGCCAGCAGCTTAGCCCGGGCTGAGAGACTAGCGGGAAAAGAGACCCAGTACTTC	CASSLARAERLAGKETQYF
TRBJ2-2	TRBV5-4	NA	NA	TGTGCCAGCAGCTTGAGGTTTAACGGGGGGAACACCGGGGAGCTGTTTTTT	CASSLRFNGGNTGELFF
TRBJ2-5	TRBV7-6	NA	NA	TGTGCCAGCAGCTTTCTCGGAGAGAGGGAGACCCAGTACTTC	CASSFLGERETQYF
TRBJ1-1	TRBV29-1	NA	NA	TGCAGCGTACCCAAGGGAACAGGTGGGACTGAAGCTTTCTTT	CSVPKGTGGTEAFF
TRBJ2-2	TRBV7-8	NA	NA	TGTGCCAGCACCTATAGGCCAGGAGGGAGCACCGGGGAGCTGTTTTTT	CASTYRPGGSTGELFF
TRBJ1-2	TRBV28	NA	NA	TGTGCCAGCAGTTTGGGCAGGGGATACGGAGGCTACACCTTC	CASSLGRGYGGYTF
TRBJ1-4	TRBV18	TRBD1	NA	TGTGCCAGCTCACCACCCGGGACAGGAGAAGAAAAACTGTTTTTT	CASSPPGTGEEKLFF
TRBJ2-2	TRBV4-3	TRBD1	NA	TGCGCCAGCAGCCCGGGGACAGGGAACACCGGGGAGCTGTTTTTT	CASSPGTGNTGELFF
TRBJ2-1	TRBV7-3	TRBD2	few	TGTGCCAGCAGCTCAATGACTAGCAGTGAGCAGTTCTTC	CASSSMTSSEQFF
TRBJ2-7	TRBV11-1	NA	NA	TGTGCCAGCAGCCTAGGTGACTTCTACGAGCAGTACTTC	CASSLGDFYEQYF